This T cell receptor (beta chain) was recorded in a study of blood T cell repertoires in COVID-19. Study-wide background: COVID-19 samples, acute and convalescent, were from the United States, Italy and Spain. In each case, the material was cDNA or gDNA derived from T cells, B-cell-depleted T cells, or PBMCs.

This CDR3 region has 14 residues. Germline V gene lookup returns CDR1 MDHEN and CDR2 SYDVKM. Trimming left V 8 bases short and J 0 bases short, with 13 bases between. Under the authors' procedure: Scientists estimated how many nucleated cells there were by amplifying reference gene primers. The repertoire was sequenced with immunoSEQ multiplex PCR; TCRdb's copy has only in-frame clones and lacks some. The V and J calls and the clone size are those of that table, but D and trimming were determined from the DNA. The table shows under 350,000 clones, with 86% occurring only once. The chain combines TRBV28 with TRBJ1-1; weak D call: TRBD1 (6 bases). This sequence originates from a man in his late teens or twenties with active or convalescent COVID-19. The specimen was peripheral blood. The CDR3 DNA reads TGTGCCAGCCGTGCAGGGGCCATGAACACTGAAGCTTTCTTT. Translating it yields CASRAGAMNTEAFF. Drawing the rest from reference TRBV28 and TRBJ1-1, the complete variable domain is DVKVTQSSRYLVKRTGEKVFLECVQDMDHENMFWYRQDPGLGLRLIYFSYDVKMKEKGDIPEGYSVSREKKERFSLILESASTNQTSMYLCASRAGAMNTEAFFGQGTRLTVV.